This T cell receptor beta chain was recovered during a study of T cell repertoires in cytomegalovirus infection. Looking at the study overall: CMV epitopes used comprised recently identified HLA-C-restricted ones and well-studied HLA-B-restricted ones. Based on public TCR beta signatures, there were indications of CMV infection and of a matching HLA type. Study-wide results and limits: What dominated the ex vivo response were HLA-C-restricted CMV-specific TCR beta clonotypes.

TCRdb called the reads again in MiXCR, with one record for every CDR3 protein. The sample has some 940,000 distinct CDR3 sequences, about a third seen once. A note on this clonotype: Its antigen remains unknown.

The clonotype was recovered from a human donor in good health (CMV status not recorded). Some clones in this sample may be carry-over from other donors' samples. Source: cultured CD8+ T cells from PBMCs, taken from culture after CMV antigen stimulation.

CDR3 sequence reads: CASSFSWTGEETQYF. DNA of the CDR3: TGTGCCAGCAGTTTTTCTTGGACAGGGGAAGAGACCCAGTACTTC. J is TRBJ2-5 and V is TRBV6-5; 9 nucleotides align to TRBD1. V trimming: 4 bases; J trimming: 3 bases; junction bases outside the gene matches: 6. The CDR3 consists of 15 residues. Germline CDR1 MNHEY, CDR2 SVGAGI.